Detailed here is one T cell receptor (beta chain). Its antigen is undetermined. The sample comes from a study of shared clonotypes between healthy human individuals. There are 15 residues in the CDR3. Germline CDR1 SGDLS, CDR2 YYNGEE. Trimming cost V 3 bases and J 5 bases, with 17 bases left between them. Naive CD8 cells comprised CD45RO-negative, CCR7-positively selected cells, excluding terminally differentiated effector memory CD45RA+ cells. TCRdb's table, derived via immunoSEQ multiplex PCR, lists solely in-frame clones and lacks some. This sample has 1.5 million to 2.5 million clones; approximately 95% occur once, and the top ten carry 1.2%. Whole-study findings and limits: Shared clonotypes: roughly 4.5% naive CD4, about 4% naive CD8, under 2.5% memory CD4, 0.4% memory CD8.

The receptor was derived from a man aged 18 to 30 in good health. The sample consisted of naive CD8+ T cells sorted from blood. The genes are TRBV9 and TRBJ1-2; tentatively, D is TRBD1 (6 bases). The CDR3 region is CASSGETGHLYGYTF. The CDR3, as DNA: TGTGCCAGCAGCGGCGAGACAGGCCACCTATATGGCTACACCTTC. The full variable domain, rest sourced from reference TRBV9 and TRBJ1-2, is DSGVTQTPKHLITATGQRVTLRCSPRSGDLSVYWYQQSLDQGLQFLIQYYNGEERAKGNILERFSAQQFPDLHSELNLSSLELGDSALYFCASSGETGHLYGYTFGSGTRLTVV.